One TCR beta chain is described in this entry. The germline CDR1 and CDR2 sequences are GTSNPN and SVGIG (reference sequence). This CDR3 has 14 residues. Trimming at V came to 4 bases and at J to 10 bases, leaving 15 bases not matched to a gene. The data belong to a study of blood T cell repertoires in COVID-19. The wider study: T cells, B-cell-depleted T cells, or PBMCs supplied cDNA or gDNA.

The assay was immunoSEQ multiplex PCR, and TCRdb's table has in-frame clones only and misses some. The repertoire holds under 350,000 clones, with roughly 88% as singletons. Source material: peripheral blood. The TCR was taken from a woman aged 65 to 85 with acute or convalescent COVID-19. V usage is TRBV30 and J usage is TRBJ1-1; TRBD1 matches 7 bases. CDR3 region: CAWTPGTALVTAFF. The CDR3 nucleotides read TGTGCCTGGACCCCCGGGACAGCCCTAGTGACAGCTTTCTTT.